This TCR beta chain came from a study of metastatic and nonmetastatic thyroid tumors. As for the study in general: The comparison covered peripheral blood and tumor or nodule tissue in malignant and benign thyroid patients. General study findings and limits: Within blood and tumor, benign nodules reportedly had significantly lower TCR beta diversity than malignant thyroid tumors did.

Ahead of thyroid surgery, no patient had received treatment of any kind. With 3 bases removed from V and 6 bases from J, the gap between germline ends came to 12 bases. The V gene's germline CDR1 is SGDLS and CDR2 YYNGEE. The CDR3 sequence is 14 residues long. In the original processing: CDR3 was compared across clinicopathological groups, and the resulting differences were used to build a distant-metastasis classifier for papillary thyroid cancer. Through MiXCR, TCRdb re-clonotyped the PCR reads. These V and J calls derive from TCRdb rather than the authors' analysis. Among some 6,600 clones, roughly a third were seen once, and the ten largest hold 13%. Details on this clone: The antigen is not known.

The source of this sequence is a female donor with papillary thyroid cancer or a benign thyroid nodule (not recorded which). Some clones in this sample may be carry-over from other donors' samples. The chain joins TRBV9 to TRBJ2-2, with D hard to call. Sequencing was performed on adjacent normal tissue. CDR3 protein: CASSAAFEAGELFF. The CDR3 DNA is TGTGCCAGCAGCGCTGCTTTCGAGGCCGGGGAGCTGTTTTTT.